The sequence of this T cell receptor beta chain was determined in a study of identical twins. General observations from the study: Whereas memory repertoires showed no such difference, abundant cord blood beta clonotypes carried fewer insertions. Alpha sequences out of frame and shared by twins had excess low generation probability.

Unmatched junction bases numbered 8, after V lost 10 bases and J lost 7 bases. The length of the CDR3 is 13 residues. Germline V lookup: CDR1 MNHNS, CDR2 SASEGT. Concerning this clonotype: Antigen unknown.

MiXCR was run by TCRdb on the 5' RACE reads, yielding one entry per CDR3 protein. The sample includes roughly 260,000 distinct CDR3 sequences, around 15% of them seen just once. Donors were all healthy Caucasians. This chain connects TRBV6-1 to TRBJ2-2; 8 bases are shared with TRBD2. The sequence was obtained from a woman aged 18-29 years in good health. Sequencing was performed on memory (CD45RO+) T cells sorted from blood. CDR3 DNA sequence: TGTGCCACTCTCAGCGGGGGCGGCGGGGAGCTGTTTTTT. Translation gives CATLSGGGGELFF.